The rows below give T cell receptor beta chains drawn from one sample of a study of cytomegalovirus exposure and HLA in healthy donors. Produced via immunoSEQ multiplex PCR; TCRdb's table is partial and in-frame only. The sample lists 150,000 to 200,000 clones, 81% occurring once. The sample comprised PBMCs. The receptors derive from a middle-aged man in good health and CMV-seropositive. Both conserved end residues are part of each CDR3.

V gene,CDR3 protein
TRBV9,CASSVVQNTGELFF
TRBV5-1,CASREPRGLPEAFF
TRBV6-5,CASSEVGSEETQYF
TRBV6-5,CASKADRFSNQPQHF
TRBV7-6,CASSPGLSGNREQYF
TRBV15,CATSREGGPQETQYF
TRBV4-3,CASSQVGFGLINEQFF
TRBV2,CASSELGLANTGELFF
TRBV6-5,CASRRGTSGANVLTF
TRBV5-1,CASSLGGSTDTQYF
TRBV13,CASSLKPSGGYEQYF
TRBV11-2,CASSTSSGFNDREQYF
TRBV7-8,CASTKAGMGSRTDTQYF
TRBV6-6,CASRGLQGVTEAFF
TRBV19,CASSIGGTSNTEAFF
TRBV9,CASSPLTVRASTDTQYF
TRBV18,CASSPGQGGEQYF
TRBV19,CASSIGTGDGQPQHF
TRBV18,CASSPGQDTSYEQYF
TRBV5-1,CASSAQGQGAYEQYF
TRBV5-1,CASSFGNSETYEQYF
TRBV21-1,CASSTTYQVVPHGYTF
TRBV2,CASSPDRGYQPQHF
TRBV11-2,CASSQTLWAGGTYEQYF
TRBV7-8,CASSFGEGPDTEAFF
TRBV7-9,CASSLDFGDVDTGELFF
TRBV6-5,CASSYGGTGHSYEQYF
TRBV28,CASSFPRLAGEDEQYF
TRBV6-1,CATNRGGALGSPLHF
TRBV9,CASSSHDRGRRTGELFF
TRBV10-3,CAISESASGGYNEQFF
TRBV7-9,CASSVQGTVPNEKLFF
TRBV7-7,CASSLGQQETQYF
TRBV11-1,CASSLGGPDSSGNTIYF
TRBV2,CASSPLETAHSYEQYF
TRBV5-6,CASSLVGGGRRQTQYF
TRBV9,CASSVEGQGAKGYTF
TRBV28,CADRLAGGEYQETQYF
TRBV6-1,CASSLTFYNEQFF
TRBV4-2,CASSQDRPYEQYF
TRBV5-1,CASSLALGGTAGELFF
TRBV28,CASSSTGTGFTSYNEQFF
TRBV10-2,CASKKQDSYNEQFF
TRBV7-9,CASSLGQGAMNTEAFF
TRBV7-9,CASSLWRETDTQYF
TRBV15,CATSRETPGLLRHEQFF
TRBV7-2,CASSLSQGLNEKLFF
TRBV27,CASSPWTDPNTEAFF
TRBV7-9,CASSRVGDRVAYGYTF
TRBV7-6,CASSNRYSGDNEQFF
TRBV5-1,CASSGPSSGSSYNEQFF
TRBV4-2,CASSQDSGSSYNEQFF
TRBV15,CATSRAGTYSQETQYF
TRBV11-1,CASSLGSRRETQYF